These 20 T cell receptor beta chains came from one sample sequenced in a study of cytomegalovirus exposure and HLA in healthy donors (dated by TCRdb to 2017 to 2019). Library preparation used the immunoSEQ multiplex PCR assay. The multiplex PCR relied on a mix of 60 forward primers for TCR Vbeta segments and 13 reverse primers for TCR Jbeta segments. Held by TCRdb, this immuneACCESS table contains in-frame sequences only and omits some clones. Under half of the omission traces to an unresolved V gene where checked; the cause of the rest is unknown. The sample table lists some 170,000 clones, roughly 85% of them with a count of one. Clones ranked in the top ten supply around 1.9% of the sample. The sequencing input was PBMCs. All receptors derive from a man aged 35 to 55 in good health and CMV-seronegative.

The gene calls are TRBV18 and TRBJ2-1, with 8 positions matching TRBD2. Germline CDR1 and CDR2: KGHSH and LQKENI. The CDR3 runs 14 residues. J was trimmed by 15 bases and V by 4 bases; bases with no gene match: 14. The CDR3: CASSRLREAPNPFF. The CDR3 DNA reads as TGTGCCAGCTCACGGTTGCGGGAGGCCCCCAATCCGTTCTTC.

The rearrangement links TRBV30 to TRBJ1-3; D might be TRBD1 (5 bases). The V and J ends lost 8 bases and 0 bases respectively, with 14 bases between them. The germline V gene has CDR1 GTSNPN and CDR2 SVGIG (reference sequence). There are 14 residues in the CDR3. The DNA for the CDR3 is TGTGCCGGGGCATCCTTTAGCTCTGGAAACACCATATATTTT. Encoded protein: CAGASFSSGNTIYF.

The CDR3 reads CASRETGLREAFF. Written as DNA, the CDR3 is TGTGCCAGCAGAGAGACAGGGCTCCGGGAAGCTTTCTTT. This chain joins TRBV2 and TRBJ1-1; 7 bases map to TRBD1. Germline CDR1 and CDR2: SNHLY and FYNNEI. Unmatched junction bases numbered 9, after V lost 6 bases and J lost 8 bases. The CDR3 consists of 13 residues.

This clone appeared a few times. V and J are TRBV28 and TRBJ2-1; 11 bases are a match to TRBD2. The CDR3 spans 13 residues. In germline, CDR1 is MDHEN, CDR2 SYDVKM. The ends lost 10 bases at V and 7 bases at J; junction bases unmatched: 6. As DNA, the CDR3 is TGTGCCATCACTAGCGGGAGAGTGAATGAGCAGTTCTTC. Encoded protein: CAITSGRVNEQFF.

The chain is built from TRBV27 and TRBJ1-1; the match to TRBD1 covers 10 bases. CDR3 size: 12 residues. With V trimmed by 6 bases and J by 8 bases, 3 bases remained unmatched. In germline, CDR1 is MNHEY, CDR2 SMNVEV (reference sequence). The CDR3 region is CASRGQGPEAFF. DNA of the CDR3: TGTGCCAGCAGGGGACAGGGGCCAGAAGCTTTCTTT.

This sequence joins TRBV5-6 and TRBJ2-1; TRBD2 aligns across 13 bases. CDR1 and CDR2 (germline): SGHDT, YYEEEE. Germline trimming cut 4 bases from V and 0 bases from J; bases unmatched to any gene: 4. This CDR3 comprises 17 residues. The CDR3 DNA is TGTGCCAGCAGCCGGACTAGCGGGAGACCCTCCTACAATGAGCAGTTCTTC. Amino acids: CASSRTSGRPSYNEQFF.

The chain uses TRBV5-6 and TRBJ2-5; D may be TRBD1 (6 bases). Germline assignment: CDR1 SGHDT and CDR2 YYEEEE. The CDR3 has 13 amino acids. V was trimmed by 4 bases and J by 2 bases, leaving 9 bases between them. The CDR3 nucleotides are TGTGCCAGCAGCCGGACAGATCAAGAGACCCAGTACTTC. It encodes CASSRTDQETQYF.

The chain employs TRBV6-1 and TRBJ2-5; the match to TRBD1 covers 10 bases. Germline V gene lookup returns CDR1 MNHNS and CDR2 SASEGT. V lost 4 bases to trimming and J lost 2 bases; unmatched junction nucleotides: 4. The CDR3 spans 15 residues. As DNA, the CDR3 is TGTGCCAGCAGTGTAGGGGACAGGGGACAAGAGACCCAGTACTTC. This encodes CASSVGDRGQETQYF.

V is TRBV9 and J is TRBJ2-5; TRBD1 matches 7 bases. CDR3 length: 16 residues. Germline loops: CDR1 SGDLS, CDR2 YYNGEE. V lost 6 bases, J lost 0 bases, and 11 bases stayed unmatched. CDR3: CASTARGQRYQETQYF. The CDR3 DNA is TGTGCCAGCACCGCCAGGGGACAGCGTTACCAAGAGACCCAGTACTTC.

This chain joins TRBV27 and TRBJ2-6; D uncertain. This CDR3 region has 14 residues. V was pared by 5 bases and J by 0 bases, with 5 bases between. CDR1 and CDR2 (germline): MNHEY, SMNVEV (reference sequence). In DNA, the CDR3 is TGTGCCAGCAGTCCCAGCTCTGGGGCCAACGTCCTGACTTTC. It yields the protein CASSPSSGANVLTF.

This clone was detected only once. The chain links TRBV28 to TRBJ1-2; tentatively, D is TRBD1 (6 bases). The V end lost 2 bases, the J end lost 5 bases, and 15 bases lay between the germline ends. Germline assignment: CDR1 MDHEN and CDR2 SYDVKM. This CDR3 comprises 15 residues. CDR3 bases: TGTGCCAGCAGTTTAAGTCGGGGGGCGCGGTATGGCTACACCTTC. Protein product: CASSLSRGARYGYTF.

Comment on this clone: One junction end disagrees with the germline gene, perhaps due to a read error. The J gene is TRBJ2-6, the V gene TRBV2; D possibly corresponds to TRBD1 (5 bases). This CDR3 region has 12 residues. The germline CDR1 and CDR2 sequences are SNHLY and FYNNEI. CDR3 in DNA: TGTGCCAGCGATCCTGGGGCCAACGGCCTGACTTTC. Translation: CASDPGANGLTF.

The genes are TRBV4-3 and TRBJ2-1; 15 nucleotides agree with TRBD2. The ends lost 1 base at V and 8 bases at J; junction bases unmatched: 6. The CDR3 covers 17 residues. Germline V lookup: CDR1 LGHNA, CDR2 YSLEER. This CDR3 is CASSQAVGLAGGDEQFF. The DNA of the CDR3 is TGCGCCAGCAGCCAAGCGGTAGGACTAGCGGGAGGGGATGAGCAGTTCTTC.

V gene TRBV6-4 combines with J gene TRBJ2-1; D perhaps matches TRBD2 (5 bases). V was trimmed by 2 bases and J by 6 bases, leaving 11 bases between them. The CDR3 totals 14 residues. CDR1 is MRHNA and CDR2 is SNTAGT in the germline V gene. CDR3 sequence (DNA): TGTGCCAGCAGTGACGGACTGGCAAGCAATGAGCAGTTCTTC. It translates to CASSDGLASNEQFF.

The V and J genes are TRBV15 and TRBJ1-6, with 8 bases identical to TRBD1. CDR3 length: 15 residues. V trimming: 0 bases; J trimming: 9 bases; junction bases outside the gene matches: 4. Germline V gene data show CDR1 as LNHNV and CDR2 as YYDKDF (reference sequence). The CDR3: CATSRDHGQGSPLHF. In DNA form, the CDR3 reads TGTGCCACCAGCAGAGACCACGGACAGGGTTCACCCCTCCACTTT.

The chain couples TRBV5-1 to TRBJ2-1; D possibly corresponds to TRBD2 (6 bases). CDR1 is SGHRS and CDR2 is YFSETQ in the germline V gene. The V end lost 4 bases, the J end lost 5 bases, and 10 bases lay between the germline ends. This CDR3 is built from 13 residues. As DNA, the CDR3 is TGCGCCAGCAGCCCGACTAGTAACAATGAGCAGTTCTTC. It yields the protein CASSPTSNNEQFF.

The chain recombines TRBV7-8 with TRBJ1-5; D might be TRBD1 (6 bases). V lost 5 bases and J lost 4, with 18 bases in between. The germline V gene encodes CDR1 SGHVS and CDR2 FQNEAQ. The CDR3 contains 16 residues. CDR3 sequence (DNA): TGTGCCAGCAGCCCCGAGGGCAGGGGATCAAATCAGCCCCAGCATTTT. It codes for CASSPEGRGSNQPQHF.

To note about this clone: Compared with germline, one end of the junction differs, possibly owing to a read error. The chain joins TRBV28 to TRBJ2-6, with D maybe TRBD1 (5 bases). Germline CDR1 is MDHEN and CDR2 is SYDVKM. CDR3 size: 16 residues. This CDR3 reads CASSSFEGSGANGLTF. In nucleotides, the CDR3 is TGTGCCAGCAGCTCTTTTGAAGGGTCTGGGGCCAACGGCCTGACTTTC.

The chain couples TRBV6-5 to TRBJ1-2; tentatively, D is TRBD1 (6 bases). CDR3 size: 15 residues. The germline V and J ends were trimmed by 4 bases and 4 bases, with 16 bases remaining between them. Germline V lookup: CDR1 MNHEY, CDR2 SVGAGI. The CDR3 DNA is TGTGCCAGCAGTTTTTCTTCGGACAGTTCCTATGGCTACACCTTC. Protein product: CASSFSSDSSYGYTF.

This sequence joins TRBV5-1 and TRBJ2-7; possibly TRBD1 for D (6 bases). The ends were cut back, 1 base at V and 3 bases at J, with 11 bases in the middle. Germline assignment: CDR1 SGHRS and CDR2 YFSETQ. This CDR3 has 14 residues. CDR3 sequence reads: CASSLSGQNYEQYF. In DNA, the CDR3 is TGCGCCAGCAGCTTGAGTGGACAGAACTACGAGCAGTACTTC.